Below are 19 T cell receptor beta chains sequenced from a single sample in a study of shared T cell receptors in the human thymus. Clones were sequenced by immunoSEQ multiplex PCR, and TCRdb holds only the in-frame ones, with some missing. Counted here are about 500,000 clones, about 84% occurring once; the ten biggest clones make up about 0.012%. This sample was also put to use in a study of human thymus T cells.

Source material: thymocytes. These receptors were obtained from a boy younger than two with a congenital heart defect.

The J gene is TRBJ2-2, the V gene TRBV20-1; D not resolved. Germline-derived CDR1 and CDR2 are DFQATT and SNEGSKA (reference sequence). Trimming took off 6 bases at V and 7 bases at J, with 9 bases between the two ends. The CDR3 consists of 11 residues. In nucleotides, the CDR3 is TGCAGTGCCTCTAATGGCGGGGAGCTGTTTTTT. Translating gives CSASNGGELFF.

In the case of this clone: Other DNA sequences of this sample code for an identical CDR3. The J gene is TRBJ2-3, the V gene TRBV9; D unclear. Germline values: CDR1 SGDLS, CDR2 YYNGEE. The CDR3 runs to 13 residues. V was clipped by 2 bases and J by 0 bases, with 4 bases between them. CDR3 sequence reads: CASSVTSTDTQYF. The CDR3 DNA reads TGTGCCAGCAGCGTTACTAGCACAGATACGCAGTATTTT.

CDR3 in amino acids: CAWTGQGYNEQFF. The CDR3 DNA follows: TGTGCCTGGACGGGACAGGGTTACAATGAGCAGTTCTTC. The chain couples TRBV30 to TRBJ2-7; the match to TRBD1 covers 9 bases. The J call may be faulty, since TRBJ2-1 better matches the DNA end. Germline V gives CDR1 GTSNPN, CDR2 SVGIG (reference sequence). This CDR3 comprises 13 residues.

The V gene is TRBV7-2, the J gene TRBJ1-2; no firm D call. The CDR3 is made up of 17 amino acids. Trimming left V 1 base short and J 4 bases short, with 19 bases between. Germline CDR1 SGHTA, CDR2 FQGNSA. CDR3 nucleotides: TGTGCCAGCAGCTTAGAGGGCCTGGGAGGTCAGCCCTATGGCTACACCTTC. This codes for CASSLEGLGGQPYGYTF.

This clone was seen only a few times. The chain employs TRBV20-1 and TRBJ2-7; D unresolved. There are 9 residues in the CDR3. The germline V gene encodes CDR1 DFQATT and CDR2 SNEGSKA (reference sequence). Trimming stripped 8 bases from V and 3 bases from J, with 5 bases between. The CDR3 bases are TGCAGTCCGTACTACGAGCAGTACTTC. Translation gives CSPYYEQYF.

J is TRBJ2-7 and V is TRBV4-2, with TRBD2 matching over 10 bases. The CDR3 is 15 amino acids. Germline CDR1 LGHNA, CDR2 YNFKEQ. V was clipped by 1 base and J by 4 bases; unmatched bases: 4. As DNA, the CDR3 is TGTGCCAGCAGCCAAGCAGAGCGGGAGGGTTACGAGCAGTACTTC. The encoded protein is CASSQAEREGYEQYF.

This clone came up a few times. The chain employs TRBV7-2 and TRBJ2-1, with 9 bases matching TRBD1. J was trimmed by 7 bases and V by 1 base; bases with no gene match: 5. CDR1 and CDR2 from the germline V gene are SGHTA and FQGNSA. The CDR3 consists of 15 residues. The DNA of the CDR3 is TGTGCCAGCAGCTTAGATGGGACAGGGTCGAATGAGCAGTTCTTC. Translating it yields CASSLDGTGSNEQFF.

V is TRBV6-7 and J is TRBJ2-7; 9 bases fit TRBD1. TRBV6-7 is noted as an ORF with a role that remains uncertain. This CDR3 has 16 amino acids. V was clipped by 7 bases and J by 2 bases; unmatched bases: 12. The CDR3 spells CASTGCRGQGAYEQYF. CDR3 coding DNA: TGTGCCAGCACCGGATGCCGGGGACAGGGAGCCTACGAGCAGTACTTC.

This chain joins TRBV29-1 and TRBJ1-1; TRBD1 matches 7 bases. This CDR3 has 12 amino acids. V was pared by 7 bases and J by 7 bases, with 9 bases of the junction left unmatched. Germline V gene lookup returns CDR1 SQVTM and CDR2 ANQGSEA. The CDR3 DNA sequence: TGCAGCGCACAGGGGTACGCGGTTGAAGCTTTCTTT. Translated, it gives CSAQGYAVEAFF.

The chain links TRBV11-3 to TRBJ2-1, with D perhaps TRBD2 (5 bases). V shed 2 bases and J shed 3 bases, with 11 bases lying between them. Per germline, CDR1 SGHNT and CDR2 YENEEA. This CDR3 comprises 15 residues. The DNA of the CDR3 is TGTGCCAGCAGCTTACCCCTAGCTTACTACAATGAGCAGTTCTTC. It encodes CASSLPLAYYNEQFF.

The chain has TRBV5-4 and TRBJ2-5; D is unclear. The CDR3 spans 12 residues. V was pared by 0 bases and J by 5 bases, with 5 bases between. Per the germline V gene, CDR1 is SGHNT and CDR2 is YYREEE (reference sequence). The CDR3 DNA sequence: TGTGCCAGCAGCTTGGGTCTTGAGACCCAGTACTTC. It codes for CASSLGLETQYF.

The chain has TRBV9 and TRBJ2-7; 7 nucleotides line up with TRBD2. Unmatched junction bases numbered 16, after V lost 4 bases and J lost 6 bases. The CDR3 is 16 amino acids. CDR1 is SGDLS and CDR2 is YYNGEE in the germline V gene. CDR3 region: CASSMTSILDKGEQYF. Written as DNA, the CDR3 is TGTGCCAGCAGCATGACTAGCATACTCGATAAAGGCGAGCAGTACTTC.

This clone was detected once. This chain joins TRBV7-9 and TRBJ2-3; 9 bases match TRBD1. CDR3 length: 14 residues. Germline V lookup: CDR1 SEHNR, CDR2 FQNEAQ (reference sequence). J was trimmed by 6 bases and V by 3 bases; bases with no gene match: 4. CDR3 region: CASSFRDREDTQYF. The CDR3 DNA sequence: TGTGCCAGCAGCTTCCGGGACAGGGAGGATACGCAGTATTTT.

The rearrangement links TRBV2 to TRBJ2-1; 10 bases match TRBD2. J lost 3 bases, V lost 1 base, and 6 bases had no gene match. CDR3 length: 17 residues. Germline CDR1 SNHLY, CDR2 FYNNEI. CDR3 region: CASSEGLAGDGYNEQFF. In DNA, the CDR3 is TGTGCCAGCAGTGAAGGTCTAGCGGGAGACGGCTACAATGAGCAGTTCTTC.

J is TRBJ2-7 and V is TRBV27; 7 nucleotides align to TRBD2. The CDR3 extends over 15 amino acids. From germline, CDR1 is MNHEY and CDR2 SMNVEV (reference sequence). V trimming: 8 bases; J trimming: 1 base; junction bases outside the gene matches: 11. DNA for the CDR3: TGTGCCAGCGGGAGGGGCAACTTCTTATCCTACGAGCAGTACTTC. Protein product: CASGRGNFLSYEQYF.

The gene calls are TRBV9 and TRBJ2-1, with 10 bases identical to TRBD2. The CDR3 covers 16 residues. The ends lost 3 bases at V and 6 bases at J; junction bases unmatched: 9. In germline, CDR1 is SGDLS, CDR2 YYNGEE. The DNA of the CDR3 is TGTGCCAGCAGCGCCCCTTCTAGCGGGAGTTTCAATGAGCAGTTCTTC. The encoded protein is CASSAPSSGSFNEQFF.

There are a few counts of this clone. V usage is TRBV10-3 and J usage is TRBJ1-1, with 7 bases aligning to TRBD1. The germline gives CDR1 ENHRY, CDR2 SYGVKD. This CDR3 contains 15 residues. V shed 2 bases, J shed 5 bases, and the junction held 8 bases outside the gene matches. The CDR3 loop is CAISEPRTGSTEAFF. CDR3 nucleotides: TGTGCCATCAGTGAGCCCAGGACAGGCTCGACTGAAGCTTTCTTT.

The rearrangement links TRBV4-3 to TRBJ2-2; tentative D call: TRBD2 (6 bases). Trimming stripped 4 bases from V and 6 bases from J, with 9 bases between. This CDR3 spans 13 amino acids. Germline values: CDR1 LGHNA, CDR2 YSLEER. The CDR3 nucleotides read TGCGCCAGCAGCCCTACTAGCTCCGGGGAGCTGTTTTTT. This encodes CASSPTSSGELFF.

The CDR3 sequence is CAWAGGPREGGEQFF. CDR3 sequence (DNA): TGTGCCTGGGCAGGCGGTCCGAGGGAGGGGGGTGAGCAGTTCTTC. The chain combines TRBV30 with TRBJ2-1; tentatively, D is TRBD2 (7 bases). Trimming cost V 5 bases and J 9 bases, with 23 bases left between them. Per germline, CDR1 GTSNPN and CDR2 SVGIG (reference sequence). CDR3 length: 15 residues.